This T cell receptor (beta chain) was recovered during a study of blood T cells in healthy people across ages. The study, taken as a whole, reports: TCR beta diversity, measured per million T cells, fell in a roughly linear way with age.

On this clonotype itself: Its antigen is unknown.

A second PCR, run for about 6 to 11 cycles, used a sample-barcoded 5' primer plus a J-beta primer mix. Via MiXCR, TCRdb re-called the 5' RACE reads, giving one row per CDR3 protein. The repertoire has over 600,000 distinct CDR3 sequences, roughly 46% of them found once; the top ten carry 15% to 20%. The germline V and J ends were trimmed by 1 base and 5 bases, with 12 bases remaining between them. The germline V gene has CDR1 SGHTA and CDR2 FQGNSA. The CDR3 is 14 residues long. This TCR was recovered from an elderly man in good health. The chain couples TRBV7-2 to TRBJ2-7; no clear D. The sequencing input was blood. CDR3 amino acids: CASSLGSGVDEQYF. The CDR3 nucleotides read TGTGCCAGCAGCTTAGGTTCTGGGGTAGACGAGCAGTACTTC.